The 6 T cell receptor beta chains below all came from one sample that was sequenced in a study of PD-1 blockade in classical Hodgkin lymphoma. Profiling relied on immunoSEQ multiplex PCR, and the TCRdb table lists in-frame clones only, not all of them. Among about 99,000 clones listed, 81% were seen once. Each of the patients experienced relapse following autologous stem cell transplantation, and their brentuximab vedotin exposure differed. The sample consisted of peripheral blood mononuclear cells (PBMCs), taken before the second cycle of nivolumab. The source of these receptors is a human donor with classical Hodgkin lymphoma.

The V call is TRBV4-1, the J call TRBJ1-2; D is perhaps TRBD1 (6 bases). Deletions cut 1 base from V and 7 bases from J, with 19 bases between. The CDR3 runs to 16 residues. Germline V gives CDR1 MGHRA, CDR2 YSYEKL. CDR3 amino acids: CASSQGSGTIMGGYTF. CDR3 coding DNA: TGCGCCAGCAGCCAAGGGTCCGGGACAATCATGGGTGGCTACACCTTC.

This rearrangement joins TRBV7-2 to TRBJ2-5; D is ambiguous. The CDR3 consists of 13 residues. Trimming stripped 5 bases from V and 1 base from J, with 8 bases between. Germline CDR1 is SGHTA and CDR2 is FQGNSA. CDR3 sequence: CASSPSLQETQYF. CDR3 DNA sequence: TGTGCCAGCAGCCCCTCTCTCCAAGAGACCCAGTACTTC. The full variable domain, completed using reference TRBV7-2 and TRBJ2-5, is GAGVSQSPSNKVTEKGKDVELRCDPISGHTALYWYRQSLGQGLEFLIYFQGNSAPDKSGLPSDRFSAERTGGSVSTLTIQRTQQEDSAVYLCASSPSLQETQYFGPGTRLLVL.

V and J are TRBV11-1 and TRBJ2-3, with TRBD1 matching 7 bases. The CDR3 sequence is 14 residues long. After removal of 5 bases from V and 1 base from J, the junction contained 3 bases not matched to a gene. Per the germline V gene, CDR1 is SGHAT and CDR2 is FQDESV (reference sequence). The CDR3 coding sequence is TGTGCCAGCAGCAGACAGGGAGGCACAGATACGCAGTATTTT. This gives the protein CASSRQGGTDTQYF.

The genes are TRBV5-1 and TRBJ2-3, with D possibly matching TRBD2 (6 bases). CDR3 size: 15 residues. In germline, CDR1 is SGHRS, CDR2 YFSETQ. The V end lost 2 bases, the J end lost 2 bases, and 12 bases lay between the germline ends. The CDR3 nucleotides are TGCGCCAGCAGCTTTGCCGGACTAATCACAGATACGCAGTATTTT. Translating gives CASSFAGLITDTQYF.

V usage is TRBV5-4 and J usage is TRBJ1-1; 7 bases agree with TRBD1. J lost 5 bases, V lost 0 bases, and 4 bases had no gene match. CDR1 is SGHNT, CDR2 YYREEE, per germline (reference sequence). The CDR3 contains 14 residues. CDR3 nucleotide sequence: TGTGCCAGCAGCTTGGATCCAGGGGGAACTGAAGCTTTCTTT. This sequence encodes CASSLDPGGTEAFF.

This clone was seen at least ten times. The V gene is TRBV28, the J gene TRBJ1-2, with TRBD1 identical over 9 bases. In germline, CDR1 is MDHEN, CDR2 SYDVKM. V lost 4 bases to trimming and J lost 8 bases; unmatched junction nucleotides: 11. This CDR3 region has 15 residues. The CDR3: CASSSTRTGEDGYTF. CDR3 nucleotides: TGTGCCAGCAGTTCTACTCGGACAGGGGAGGACGGCTACACCTTC.